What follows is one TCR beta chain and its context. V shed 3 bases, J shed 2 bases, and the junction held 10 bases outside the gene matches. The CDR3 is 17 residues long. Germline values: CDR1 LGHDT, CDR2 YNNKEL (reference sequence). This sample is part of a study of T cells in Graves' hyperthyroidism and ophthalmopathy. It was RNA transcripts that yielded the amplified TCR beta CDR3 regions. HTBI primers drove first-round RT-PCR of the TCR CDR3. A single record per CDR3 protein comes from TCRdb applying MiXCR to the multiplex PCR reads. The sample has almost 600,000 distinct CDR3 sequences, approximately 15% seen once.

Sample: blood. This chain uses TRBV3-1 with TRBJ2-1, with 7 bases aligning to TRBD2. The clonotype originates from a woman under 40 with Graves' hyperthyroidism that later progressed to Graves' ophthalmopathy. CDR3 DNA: TGTGCCAGCAGCCAGGGAGGGCCCACCGCTACCTACAATGAGCAGTTCTTC. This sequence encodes CASSQGGPTATYNEQFF.